Sequencing of this T cell receptor beta chain was carried out in a study of early T cells in non-severe SARS-CoV-2 infection. About the study: The study sequenced bulk RNA from unsorted whole blood, with chains unpaired.

Via MiXCR, TCRdb re-called the 5' RACE reads, giving one row per CDR3 protein. The sample has 70,000 to 75,000 distinct CDR3 sequences, approximately 14% seen once. In this sample, this clonotype turned up many times. The antigen remains undetermined. The study's findings and limits: VDJdb-based annotation leaned toward anti-spike CD8 responses and missed private and CD4 specificities.

The germline V gene encodes CDR1 MDHEN and CDR2 SYDVKM. Trimming took off 3 bases at V and 8 bases at J, with 11 bases between the two ends. The CDR3 has 14 amino acids. Sample: whole blood. The chain uses TRBV28 and TRBJ1-6; unclear D gene. This clonotype originated in an adult who was a healthcare worker with PCR-confirmed SARS-CoV-2 infection or an uninfected control (not recorded which). The CDR3 region has the DNA TGTGCCAGCAGTTTCCCCCGGGCGGATTCACCCCTCCACTTT. Residues: CASSFPRADSPLHF.